This TCR beta chain derives from a study of blood T cell repertoires in COVID-19. Study as a whole: T cells, B-cell-depleted T cells, or PBMCs provided the cDNA or gDNA that served as material.

The germline V and J ends were trimmed by 6 bases and 11 bases, with 20 bases remaining between them. CDR3 length: 14 residues. Germline V gene sequence: CDR1 LNHDA, CDR2 SQIVND (reference sequence). Original processing methods: Amplification of reference gene primers provided the estimated nucleated cell counts. Produced via immunoSEQ multiplex PCR; TCRdb's table is partial and in-frame only. D and trimming were read from the DNA, whereas the V and J calls and clone size are those reported in that table. This table holds about 120,000 clones, about 82% found once. This clone came up a few times. J is TRBJ2-1 and V is TRBV19; tentative D call: TRBD1 (6 bases). Material for sequencing was peripheral blood. The TCR originated in a man aged 55-75 years with active or convalescent COVID-19. The CDR3 loop is CASSSDWGPGKQFF. In DNA form, the CDR3 reads TGTGCCAGTAGCTCCGACTGGGGGCCTGGAAAGCAGTTCTTC.